The 28 T cell receptor beta chains given below trace back to one sample, sequenced in a study of T cell changes during pregnancy in multiple sclerosis. The repertoire was sequenced with immunoSEQ multiplex PCR; TCRdb's copy has only in-frame clones and lacks some. The sample holds some 60,000 clones, around nine tenths seen once. What was sequenced was peripheral blood from another person, used as feeder cells. The receptors stem from a human donor whose cells served as feeder cells for cultures in a pregnancy study.

This clone was seen only once. The chain combines TRBV7-9 with TRBJ2-7; weak D call: TRBD1 (6 bases). This CDR3 is 16 amino acids long. CDR1 is SEHNR, CDR2 FQNEAQ, per germline (reference sequence). V lost 4 bases and J 5 bases, leaving 21 bases between the germline ends. CDR3 protein: CASSSLATGSAHEQYF. For the CDR3, the DNA is TGTGCCAGCAGCTCCCTTGCTACAGGGAGTGCGCACGAGCAGTACTTC. Full variable domain (rest looked up from reference TRBV7-9 and TRBJ2-7): DTGVSQNPRHKITKRGQNVTFRCDPISEHNRLYWYRQTLGQGPEFLTYFQNEAQLEKSRLLSDRFSAERPKGSFSTLEIQRTEQGDSAMYLCASSSLATGSAHEQYFGPGTRLTVT.

Judged by abundance, this clone is medium-sized. The rearrangement joins TRBV10-1 to TRBJ2-5; the D is unclear. CDR1 and CDR2 from the germline V gene are WNHNN and SYGVQD (reference sequence). The V end was cut by 3 bases, the J end by 4 bases, with 6 bases between. The CDR3 totals 12 residues. Here the CDR3 reads CASSDSAETQYF. The CDR3 DNA sequence: TGCGCCAGCAGTGACAGCGCAGAGACCCAGTACTTC.

This clone was recorded only once. The V and J genes are TRBV11-2 and TRBJ1-1; a weak D match, TRBD1 (5 bases). Trimming stripped 1 base from V and 7 bases from J, with 19 bases between. Germline CDR1 reads SGHAT; CDR2 reads FQNNGV. This CDR3 contains 16 residues. This chain's CDR3 is CASSLALSGRAVEAFF. The CDR3 bases are TGTGCCAGCAGCTTAGCCCTATCGGGACGTGCCGTTGAAGCTTTCTTT. The full variable domain, with the rest looked up from reference TRBV11-2 and TRBJ1-1, is EAGVAQSPRYKIIEKRQSVAFWCNPISGHATLYWYQQILGQGPKLLIQFQNNGVVDDSQLPKDRFSAERLKGVDSTLKIQPAKLEDSAVYLCASSLALSGRAVEAFFGQGTRLTVV.

This clone was seen only a few times. The CDR3 nucleotides read TGCGCCAGCAGCCAAGGAAGTTTGAGCTATGGCTACACCTTC. This encodes CASSQGSLSYGYTF. The chain employs TRBV4-3 and TRBJ1-2; D ambiguous. The CDR3 extends over 14 amino acids. V shed 1 base and J shed 4 bases, with 10 bases lying between them. Germline CDR1 LGHNA, CDR2 YSLEER.

The rearrangement links TRBV19 to TRBJ2-1; no reliable D call. The CDR3 is made up of 15 amino acids. Trimming removed 4 bases from V and 0 bases from J, with 10 bases in between. Germline V gene data show CDR1 as LNHDA and CDR2 as SQIVND (reference sequence). This CDR3 reads CASSKVGYSYNEQFF. As DNA, the CDR3 is TGTGCCAGTAGTAAGGTAGGCTACTCCTACAATGAGCAGTTCTTC.

This sequence joins TRBV7-9 and TRBJ2-7; D is possibly TRBD2 (5 bases). There are 14 residues in the CDR3. V gave up 0 bases and J gave up 3 bases, with 9 bases separating them. Germline CDR1 and CDR2: SEHNR and FQNEAQ (reference sequence). The CDR3: CASSLAGVDYEQYF. Here the CDR3 DNA reads TGTGCCAGCAGCTTAGCGGGAGTCGACTACGAGCAGTACTTC.

This chain connects TRBV6-4 to TRBJ2-1, with 7 bases identical to TRBD1. V gave up 5 bases and J gave up 9 bases; unmatched junction bases: 7. CDR3 length: 13 residues. Germline V lookup: CDR1 MRHNA, CDR2 SNTAGT. CDR3 loop: CASSPDRVGEQFF. The CDR3 nucleotides read TGTGCCAGCAGTCCCGACAGGGTTGGTGAGCAGTTCTTC.

Only a few counts were recorded for this clone. The chain carries TRBV7-2 and TRBJ1-5; D is undetermined. Germline loops: CDR1 SGHTA, CDR2 FQGNSA. The CDR3 sequence is 12 residues long. Trimming pared 5 bases from V and 6 bases from J, leaving 8 bases between. This CDR3 is CASSLTTQPQHF. The CDR3 coding sequence is TGTGCCAGCAGCCTCACTACTCAGCCCCAGCATTTT. Full variable domain (remainder filled in from reference TRBV7-2 and TRBJ1-5): GAGVSQSPSNKVTEKGKDVELRCDPISGHTALYWYRQSLGQGLEFLIYFQGNSAPDKSGLPSDRFSAERTGGSVSTLTIQRTQQEDSAVYLCASSLTTQPQHFGDGTRLSIL.

This clone was detected only a few times. V is TRBV28 and J is TRBJ1-2; a weak D match, TRBD1 (5 bases). V was pared by 8 bases and J by 4 bases, with 11 bases between. CDR3 length: 12 amino acids. Germline assignment: CDR1 MDHEN and CDR2 SYDVKM. The CDR3 DNA follows: TGTGCCAGCGGAGCCACAGGCTATGGCTACACCTTC. Its translation is CASGATGYGYTF.

The chain has TRBV19 and TRBJ1-2; 9 bases fit TRBD1. Germline V lookup: CDR1 LNHDA, CDR2 SQIVND (reference sequence). The CDR3 length is 15 residues. V was pared by 7 bases and J by 8 bases, with 14 bases of the junction left unmatched. The CDR3 protein is CASTLWGQGTEGYTF. In DNA, the CDR3 is TGTGCCAGTACCCTATGGGGACAGGGAACGGAAGGCTACACCTTC.

V usage is TRBV4-3 and J usage is TRBJ1-2, with D uncertain. The germline V gene has CDR1 LGHNA and CDR2 YSLEER. There are 16 residues in the CDR3. V shed 0 bases and J shed 5 bases, with 16 bases lying between them. CDR3 protein: CASSQDSTTPRYGYTF. CDR3 DNA sequence: TGCGCCAGCAGCCAAGATTCCACCACCCCGCGTTATGGCTACACCTTC.

This clone was observed a handful of times. This chain joins TRBV28 and TRBJ2-7; no clear D gene. CDR3 size: 14 residues. With 11 bases removed from V and 6 bases from J, the gap between germline ends came to 23 bases. In germline, CDR1 is MDHEN, CDR2 SYDVKM. CDR3 DNA sequence: TGTGCCTCCCAGGCCGCAGGTGAGACTCTCGAGCAGTACTTC. It translates to CASQAAGETLEQYF.

CDR3 coding DNA: TGTGCCAGCAGTACCCCTAGGGGGGATCAGCCCCAGCATTTT. Translation gives CASSTPRGDQPQHF. The chain links TRBV6-1 to TRBJ1-5, with D tentatively TRBD1 (6 bases). Between the trimmed V and J ends, which lost 5 bases and 5 bases, there was a span of 13 bases. CDR1 and CDR2 from the germline V gene are MNHNS and SASEGT. CDR3 length equals 14 residues.

The V gene is TRBV30, the J gene TRBJ2-5, with D tentatively TRBD1 (5 bases). The germline gives CDR1 GTSNPN, CDR2 SVGIG (reference sequence). V lost 1 base to trimming and J lost 1 base, with 16 bases between them. The CDR3 length is 16 residues. The CDR3 DNA sequence: TGTGCCTGGAGTGCCCGCTGGGGCTCCCTCCAAGAGACCCAGTACTTC. Translation: CAWSARWGSLQETQYF.

The genes are TRBV5-1 and TRBJ2-1, with D perhaps matching TRBD1 (5 bases). The CDR3 contains 14 residues. Germline V gene sequence: CDR1 SGHRS, CDR2 YFSETQ. Trimming shortened V by 0 bases and J by 7 bases, and 11 bases separated the two germline ends. CDR3 residues: CASSLDRPWNEQFF. The CDR3 bases are TGCGCCAGCAGCTTGGACAGGCCTTGGAATGAGCAGTTCTTC.

The rearrangement joins TRBV19 to TRBJ2-7; TRBD1 matches at 8 bases. The CDR3 totals 14 residues. Germline lookup yields CDR1 LNHDA and CDR2 SQIVND (reference sequence). The V gene end was trimmed by 6 bases and the J gene end by 3 bases; junction bases not matched to a gene: 7. The CDR3 sequence: CASSSQGADYEQYF. Written as DNA, the CDR3 is TGTGCCAGTAGCTCTCAGGGGGCTGACTACGAGCAGTACTTC.

This clone was seen a handful of times. This chain joins TRBV27 and TRBJ2-7; possible D gene TRBD1, 5 bases. V lost 2 bases, J lost 2 bases, and 13 bases lay in between. CDR3 size: 15 residues. The germline V gene has CDR1 MNHEY and CDR2 SMNVEV (reference sequence). The DNA of the CDR3 is TGTGCCAGCAGTTTACGTGTGACAGAGGCCTACGAGCAGTACTTC. Amino acids: CASSLRVTEAYEQYF.

The V gene is TRBV19, the J gene TRBJ1-5; no definite D call. The germline gives CDR1 LNHDA, CDR2 SQIVND (reference sequence). The germline V and J ends were trimmed by 6 bases and 0 bases, with 12 bases remaining between them. The CDR3 runs to 15 residues. CDR3 sequence (DNA): TGTGCCAGTAGATCCGAGGTCGGTAGCAATCAGCCCCAGCATTTT. Amino acids: CASRSEVGSNQPQHF.

This clone was picked up one time. The V gene is TRBV5-4, the J gene TRBJ2-3; the D gene could be TRBD1 or TRBD2 (6 bases each). Per the germline V gene, CDR1 is SGHNT and CDR2 is YYREEE (reference sequence). The CDR3 is made up of 17 amino acids. Between the trimmed V and J ends, which lost 2 bases and 0 bases, there was a span of 16 bases. The CDR3 DNA reads as TGTGCCAGCAGCTTTGGAAGGGGGGCCTCTAGCACAGATACGCAGTATTTT. This gives the protein CASSFGRGASSTDTQYF.

The chain combines TRBV5-1 with TRBJ2-5; 11 nucleotides agree with TRBD2. With 0 bases clipped from V and 3 bases from J, the junction kept 4 bases outside the gene matches. The CDR3 runs to 16 residues. CDR1 is SGHRS and CDR2 is YFSETQ in the germline V gene. The CDR3 bases are TGCGCCAGCAGCTTGGCCGTGACTAGCGGGGAAGAGACCCAGTACTTC. Translated: CASSLAVTSGEETQYF.

The chain combines TRBV5-1 with TRBJ2-2; D remains unclear. Germline V CDR1 and CDR2: SGHRS, YFSETQ. Trimming removed 0 bases at V and 0 bases at J, with 9 bases between. The CDR3 spans 16 residues. The CDR3 here is CASSLEGRSNTGELFF. The CDR3 DNA sequence: TGCGCCAGCAGCTTGGAGGGTCGATCGAACACCGGGGAGCTGTTTTTT.

This chain uses TRBV7-3 with TRBJ2-5; TRBD1 matches 10 bases. The CDR3 sequence is 15 residues long. Germline CDR1 is SGHTA and CDR2 is FQGTGA. J was trimmed by 4 bases and V by 5 bases; bases with no gene match: 7. CDR3 residues: CASSRRQGAGETQYF. The CDR3 nucleotides read TGTGCCAGCAGCCGACGACAGGGGGCTGGAGAGACCCAGTACTTC.

V usage is TRBV29-1 and J usage is TRBJ2-7; the match to TRBD1 covers 12 bases. The V gene end was trimmed by 2 bases and the J gene end by 3 bases; junction bases not matched to a gene: 8. The V gene's germline CDR1 is SQVTM and CDR2 ANQGSEA. The CDR3 has 16 amino acids. The CDR3 sequence is CSVETGTGGLYYEQYF. The DNA for the CDR3 is TGCAGCGTTGAAACCGGGACAGGGGGCCTTTACTACGAGCAGTACTTC.

The V and J genes are TRBV4-1 and TRBJ2-7; 10 bases fit TRBD1. The CDR3 spans 14 residues. Germline V CDR1 and CDR2: MGHRA, YSYEKL. V dropped 5 bases and J dropped 6; count of bases not matched to a gene: 7. CDR3: CASSAPGQGSEQYF. The CDR3 nucleotides read TGCGCCAGCAGCGCACCGGGACAGGGGAGCGAGCAGTACTTC.

To note about this clone: Other DNA variants within this sample encode the same CDR3. The chain links TRBV5-1 to TRBJ2-1; tentative D call: TRBD2 (5 bases). This CDR3 region has 13 residues. Trimming left V 4 bases short and J 0 bases short, with 5 bases between. The germline gives CDR1 SGHRS, CDR2 YFSETQ. CDR3 sequence reads: CASSGSSYNEQFF. The CDR3 region has the DNA TGCGCCAGCAGCGGGAGCTCCTACAATGAGCAGTTCTTC. Drawing the rest from reference TRBV5-1 and TRBJ2-1, the complete variable domain is KAGVTQTPRYLIKTRGQQVTLSCSPISGHRSVSWYQQTPGQGLQFLFEYFSETQRNKGNFPGRFSGRQFSNSRSEMNVSTLELGDSALYLCASSGSSYNEQFFGPGTRLTVL.

This sequence joins TRBV15 and TRBJ1-2; 10 positions agree with TRBD1. The CDR3 length is 15 residues. The J segment lost 5 bases and the V segment lost 2 bases, leaving 5 bases of the junction unmatched. Looked up from germline, CDR1 is LNHNV and CDR2 is YYDKDF (reference sequence). The CDR3 reads CATSRPGQGRYGYTF. The CDR3, as DNA: TGTGCCACCAGCAGACCGGGACAGGGGAGATATGGCTACACCTTC.

The rearrangement uses TRBV5-1 and TRBJ1-1; the match to TRBD1 covers 8 bases. Germline values: CDR1 SGHRS, CDR2 YFSETQ. The CDR3 consists of 11 residues. V trimming: 6 bases; J trimming: 12 bases; junction bases outside the gene matches: 7. The chain's CDR3 is CASTKGTGTFF. Here the CDR3 DNA reads TGCGCCAGCACCAAAGGGACAGGAACTTTCTTT. The full variable domain, its missing parts supplied by reference TRBV5-1 and TRBJ1-1, is KAGVTQTPRYLIKTRGQQVTLSCSPISGHRSVSWYQQTPGQGLQFLFEYFSETQRNKGNFPGRFSGRQFSNSRSEMNVSTLELGDSALYLCASTKGTGTFFGQGTRLTVV.

The CDR3 spells CARASGNTNTGELFF. CDR3 bases: TGTGCCCGAGCGAGCGGGAATACGAACACCGGGGAGCTGTTTTTT. The V call is TRBV2, the J call TRBJ2-2; TRBD2 matches 7 bases. The germline gives CDR1 SNHLY, CDR2 FYNNEI. After removal of 11 bases from V and 0 bases from J, the junction contained 9 bases not matched to a gene. The CDR3 extends over 15 amino acids.